Sequencing of this T cell receptor beta chain was carried out in a study of T cell changes during pregnancy in multiple sclerosis. The junction had 15 bases not matched to a gene; V was cut back by 5 bases and J by 2 bases. The length of the CDR3 is 18 residues. Germline CDR1 reads ENHRY; CDR2 reads SYGVKD. Sequencing used immunoSEQ multiplex PCR; TCRdb keeps in-frame clones, though not all of them. The sample comprises 45,000 to 65,000 clones, about 93% of which are singletons, and 0.5% rests with the top ten. The source of this sequence is a female donor with multiple sclerosis, enrolled in a pregnancy study. Sequenced material: CD4+ T cells from peripheral blood mononuclear cells, taken in the third trimester of pregnancy. The chain recombines TRBV10-3 with TRBJ2-3, with TRBD1 matching 8 bases. CDR3 bases: TGTGCCATCAGTATGACAGGGGCGACTACTACTATCACAGATACGCAGTATTTT. Encoded protein: CAISMTGATTTITDTQYF.